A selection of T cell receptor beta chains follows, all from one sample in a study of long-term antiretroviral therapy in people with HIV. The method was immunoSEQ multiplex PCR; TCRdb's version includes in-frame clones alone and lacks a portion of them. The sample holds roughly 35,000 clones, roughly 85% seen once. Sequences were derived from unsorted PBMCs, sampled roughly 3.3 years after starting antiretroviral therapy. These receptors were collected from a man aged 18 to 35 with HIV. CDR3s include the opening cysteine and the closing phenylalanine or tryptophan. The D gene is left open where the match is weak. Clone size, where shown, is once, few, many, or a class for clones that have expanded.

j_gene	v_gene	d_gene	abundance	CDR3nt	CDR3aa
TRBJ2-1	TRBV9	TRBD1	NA	TGTGCCAGCAGACCCGGGACAGGGATCGGTGAGCAGTTCTTC	CASRPGTGIGEQFF
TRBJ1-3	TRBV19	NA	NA	TGTGCCAGTAGTATAGGGATCGGAAACACCATATATTTT	CASSIGIGNTIYF
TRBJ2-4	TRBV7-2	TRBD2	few	TGTGCCAGCAGCTTGAGCGGGGGGGGAGCCAAAAACATTCAGTACTTC	CASSLSGGGAKNIQYF
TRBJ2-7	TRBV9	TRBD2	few	TGTGCCAGCAGCGTAGCTACTCGGGGGGACGAGCAGTACTTC	CASSVATRGDEQYF
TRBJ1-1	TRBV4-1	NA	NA	TGCGCCAGCAGCCACGCCGGGACTCGGGCGAACACTGAAGCTTTCTTT	CASSHAGTRANTEAFF
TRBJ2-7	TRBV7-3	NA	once	TGTGCCAGCAGCTTAACGAGCTCCTACGAGCAGTACTTC	CASSLTSSYEQYF
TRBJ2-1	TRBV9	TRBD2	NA	TGTGCCAGCAGCGTGAGCGGGGTCGACAATGAGCAGTTCTTC	CASSVSGVDNEQFF
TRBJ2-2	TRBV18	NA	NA	TGTGCCAGCTCACCACCGGTGGGACCGGGGCGCGGGGAGCTGTTTTTT	CASSPPVGPGRGELFF
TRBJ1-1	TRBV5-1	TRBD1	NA	TGCGCCAGCAGCGAGGACAGGGCCCCCCTCACTGAAGCTTTCTTT	CASSEDRAPLTEAFF
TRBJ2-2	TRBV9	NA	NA	TGTGCCAGCAGCGTAGTACCAGGAGGAACCGGGGAGCTGTTTTTT	CASSVVPGGTGELFF
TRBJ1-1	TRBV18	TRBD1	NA	TGTGCCAGCTCCCCTGGACAGGGGGCTGGTACTGAAGCTTTCTTT	CASSPGQGAGTEAFF
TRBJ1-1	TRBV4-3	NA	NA	TGCGCCAGCAGCCAAGATAGGACTGAAGCTTTCTTT	CASSQDRTEAFF
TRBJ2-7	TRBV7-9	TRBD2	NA	TGTGCCAGCAGCCCGACTAGCGGGGGCTACGAGCAGTACTTC	CASSPTSGGYEQYF
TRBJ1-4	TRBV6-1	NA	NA	TGTGCCAGCAGTGTCGACATGTGGCTGTTTTTT	CASSVDMWLFF
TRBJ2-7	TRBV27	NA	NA	TGTGCCAGCAGTTTATCGAACAGGGCCTACGAGCAGTACTTC	CASSLSNRAYEQYF
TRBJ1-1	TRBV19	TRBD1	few	TGTGCCAGTAGTACCACAGGGGGAACTGAAGCTTTCTTT	CASSTTGGTEAFF
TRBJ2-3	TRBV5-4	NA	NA	TGTGCCAGCAGCTTAGGAGGGACGGATACGCAGTATTTT	CASSLGGTDTQYF
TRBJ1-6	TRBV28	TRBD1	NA	TGTGCCAGCAGCACCGGGGCGGGACAGGGGTATAATTCACCCCTCCACTTT	CASSTGAGQGYNSPLHF
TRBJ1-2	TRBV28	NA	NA	TGTGCCAGCAGTTTGGCGGGGCCCTGGGACTACACCTTC	CASSLAGPWDYTF
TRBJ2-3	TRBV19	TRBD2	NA	TGTGCCAGTTCGGGGGCGGGGGGTACAGATACGCAGTATTTT	CASSGAGGTDTQYF
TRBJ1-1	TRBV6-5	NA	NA	TGTGCCAGCAGAACCCGGGGCGTGAGTGGTGAAGCTTTCTTT	CASRTRGVSGEAFF
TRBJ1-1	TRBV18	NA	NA	TGTGCCAGCTCACCTACAGGGACCACTGAAGCTTTCTTT	CASSPTGTTEAFF
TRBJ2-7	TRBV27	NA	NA	TGTGCCAGCAGCCTATTGGGGGAAGGGGCAGCGGACGAGCAGTACTTC	CASSLLGEGAADEQYF
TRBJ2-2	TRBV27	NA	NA	TGTGCCAGCAGTTTGTCCAGGAACACCGGGGAGCTGTTTTTT	CASSLSRNTGELFF
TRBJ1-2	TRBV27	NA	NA	TGTGCCAGCAGCCATACCGAGGGGGTGGGAGGCTACACCTTC	CASSHTEGVGGYTF
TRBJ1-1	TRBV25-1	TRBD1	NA	TGTGCCAGCAGTGGCCCGGACAGGGGAATTAACACTGAAGCTTTCTTT	CASSGPDRGINTEAFF
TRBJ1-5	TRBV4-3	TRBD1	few	TGCGCCAGCAGCGACGGGACAGGGGCTAATCAGCCCCAGCATTTT	CASSDGTGANQPQHF
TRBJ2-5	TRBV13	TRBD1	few	TGTGCCAGCAGCTTCGACAGGGGTGTTGGGGAGACCCAGTACTTC	CASSFDRGVGETQYF
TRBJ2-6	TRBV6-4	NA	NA	TGTGCCAGCAGTGACTCCAACTCTGGGGCCAACGTCCTGACTTTC	CASSDSNSGANVLTF
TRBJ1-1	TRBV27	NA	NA	TGTGCCAGCAGTTTTAAAATGAACACTGAAGCTTTCTTT	CASSFKMNTEAFF
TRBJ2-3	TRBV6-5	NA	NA	TGTGCCAGCAGTTACTCGACCCGGGTCCCGACGCAGTATTTT	CASSYSTRVPTQYF
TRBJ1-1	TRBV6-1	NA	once	TGTGCCAGCAGTGAAGAGCGGGGGCGATGGAACACTGAAGCTTTCTTT	CASSEERGRWNTEAFF
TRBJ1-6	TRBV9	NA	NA	TGTGCCAGCAGCGAAGCCTATAATTCACCCCTCCACTTT	CASSEAYNSPLHF
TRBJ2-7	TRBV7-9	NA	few	TGTGCCAGCAGCTTAGCGGTGGGTAAAGGCGAGCAGTACTTC	CASSLAVGKGEQYF
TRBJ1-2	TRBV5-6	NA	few	TGTGCCAGCAGCTTTCCAGGGACGTCTTACGGCTACACCTTC	CASSFPGTSYGYTF
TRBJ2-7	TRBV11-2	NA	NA	TGTGCCAGCAGCTCCATTAGACACCTCACCGAGCAGTACTTC	CASSSIRHLTEQYF
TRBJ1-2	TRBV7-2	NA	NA	TGTGCCAGCAGCTTAGTCGGGACACCGGTTGGCTACACCTTC	CASSLVGTPVGYTF
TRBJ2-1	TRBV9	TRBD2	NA	TGTGCCAGCAGCGTCGGACTAGCGGGTAACAATGAGCAGTTCTTC	CASSVGLAGNNEQFF
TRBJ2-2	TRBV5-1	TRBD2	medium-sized	TGCGCCAGCAGCGGGATAGCGGGAACCCGATCGAACACCGGGGAGCTGTTTTTT	CASSGIAGTRSNTGELFF
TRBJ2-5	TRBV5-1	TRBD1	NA	TGCGCCAGCAGCTTGACAGGGGGTAAAGAGACCCAGTACTTC	CASSLTGGKETQYF
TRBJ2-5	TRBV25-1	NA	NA	TGTGCCAGCAGTTCGGGGTGGGAGACCCAGTACTTC	CASSSGWETQYF
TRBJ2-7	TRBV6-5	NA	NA	TGTGCCAGCAGTTACTTAGTCCAGACTTCCTACGAGCAGTACTTC	CASSYLVQTSYEQYF
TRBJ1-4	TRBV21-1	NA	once	TGTGCCAGCAGCAAAGTAACAGTAACGCTAGAAAAACTGTTTTTT	CASSKVTVTLEKLFF
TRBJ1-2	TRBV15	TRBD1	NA	TGTGCCACCAGCAGAGCCCCCTACGACAGGGGGTCCGATGGCTACACCTTC	CATSRAPYDRGSDGYTF
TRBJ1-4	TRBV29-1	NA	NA	TGCAGCGTCCGAAACGGGGGCAAGGTTGAAAAACTGTTTTTT	CSVRNGGKVEKLFF